This TCR beta chain was profiled in a study of long-term antiretroviral therapy in people with HIV (dated by TCRdb to the early 2020s). About the investigation overall: The earliest samples were collected roughly a decade before the 2015 WHO recommendation for immediate ART, at a time when ART was usually postponed until CD4 counts fell. Whether ART initiation and durable HIV suppression were associated with changes in peripheral blood TRB repertoire composition and diversity was tested in a retrospective serial study. A total of roughly 180 cryopreserved PBMC samples were contributed to the cohort by 30 adults with confirmed HIV infection, with samples collected serially over a mean of approximately six years (range 1-12). Eleven of the 30 participants with HIV were female. No cross-contamination during QIAcube processing was seen in test extractions of a monoclonal T-cell line run alongside 33 polyclonal samples. On the study overall, not on this receptor specifically: Because pre-ART samples had limited cell numbers, profiling was done on unsorted PBMC rather than on sorted CD4+ and CD8+ T cells. HIV repertoires had narrower CDR3 length ranges than controls, and the network structure suggested an antigen-experienced repertoire that shifted only slightly toward naive after ART. The samples span the years 2004 to 2017, and the ART regimens used may be less effective than current regimens. Starting ART was linked to a significant rise in TRB diversity, yet even with long-term ART the diversity remained significantly lower than in transplant donor controls. Owing to limited PBMC availability, only the TCR beta chain was sequenced, without alpha chain pairing. The repertoire was dominated across all time points by expanded TRB clones identified before ART initiation, although this dominance was seen to fluctuate and to decrease in many PLHIV after ART. Inferences about post-ART repertoire changes were limited because no data were available on ART adherence, viral resistance or therapy changes.

From the cysteine up to the phenylalanine, the CDR3 has a length of 15 residues. The retained sequence is limited to the CDR3, 45 bases, with the frame set at the first base. Via the germline V gene, CDR1 is SQVTM and CDR2 ANQGSEA. V is cut by 4 bases and J by 0 bases, and the space between the germline ends is 13 bases. Inclusion was restricted to participants for whom at least one PBMC sample before ART initiation and at least two post-ART samples were available. All participants with HIV were treated in the United States of America. Before DNA extraction, cryopreserved samples containing roughly 1-11 million PBMC were thawed and washed. At the time of the earliest PBMC sample for each participant with HIV, ages ranged from roughly 23 to 60 years. PBMC samples from each participant spanned 1-4 timepoints before ART initiation and 2-8 timepoints after ART initiation, with a median of 7 samples. Serial HIV viral load, CD4+ T-cell count, ART history and demographic data were obtained for every participant. Genomic DNA was extracted from unsorted PBMC with a Qiagen kit on a QIAcube, processed in batches of 12 samples.

As to this clone: What this receptor recognizes is not known. Within one base of it there is no much larger clone, and no base qualities were kept.

The immunoSEQ hsTCRB v3.0 assay was used at survey level resolution for TRB variable region sequencing. TRB sequencing targeted a depth of roughly 35,000-50,000 T-cell genomes per sample. An Illumina MiSeq with a v3 150-cycle kit was used to sequence the pooled TRB libraries. The authors' analysis ran thus. Repertoire analysis ran in R within a reproducible Nextflow workflow covering QC, data transformation and analysis. Custom analyses were implemented in LymphoSeq2, an R package for AIRR-Seq data exploration. After excluding several samples that yielded fewer than 5000 total TRB sequences, approximately 180 HIV repertoires remained for analysis. Of the 180 to 200 retained HIV repertoires, about 60 were collected before and more than 120 after ART initiation. Repertoires were downsampled to 5000 TRB nucleotide sequences, and summary statistics were averaged over 100 downsampling iterations. Only TRB sequences with CDR3 regions of at least seven amino acids were retained for analysis. A Shannon entropy-derived clonality score and the Gini coefficient were used to measure diversity. In repertoire networks, the top 5000 CDR3 amino acid sequences were linked whenever an edit distance of one separated two sequences. For TRB CDR3 amino acid sequences, GLIPH2 was used to predict antigen specificity groups and MHC restriction. To flag known CMV, EBV, HIV or tissue antigen associations, CDR3 amino acid sequences were matched against VDJdb and McPAS-TCR. Pre-ART, post-ART and control groups were compared with Wilcoxon signed-rank tests and Holm-Bonferroni correction. TCRdb re-hosts the immuneACCESS table, in-frame sequences only. Its copies lack some clones; in the studies checked, an unresolved V gene accounts for under half of them, and the cause for the rest is not known. V, J and clone size were drawn from that table, and D and trimming were deduced from the DNA. The sample table lists 22,000 or so clones, around 82% of them with a count of one. The ten largest clones add up to approximately 14% of the sample.

The sequenced sample was unsorted PBMCs, obtained 2.9 years after starting antiretroviral therapy. Recombination linked TRBV29-1 to TRBJ1-3; there is no confident call for the D gene. The clonotype originates from a woman between 25 and 40 years old with HIV. The sequence in DNA is TGCAGCGTTGTGATTAACGGACCCTCTGGAAACACCATATATTTT. The encoded protein is CSVVINGPSGNTIYF.